These 23 T cell receptor beta chains came from one sample sequenced in a study of blood T cell repertoires in COVID-19. Only in-frame clones appear in the TCRdb table, and some are missing; sequencing was by immunoSEQ multiplex PCR. This sample has hundreds of thousands of clones, with 65% to 90% found just once. The sample consisted of PBMCs or T cells enriched from blood (not recorded which). The receptors here all came from a woman aged 40 to 50 with acute COVID-19.

The chain carries TRBV3-1 (or the pseudogene TRBV3-2) and TRBJ2-1; TRBD2 is a possible D gene (5 bases). CDR3 size: 15 residues. With 1 base removed from V and 4 bases from J, the gap between germline ends came to 11 bases. Germline CDR1 is LGHDT and CDR2 is YNNKEL (reference sequence). The CDR3 DNA reads as TGTGCCAGCAGCCAAGTTAGGACTCAGTACAATGAGCAGTTCTTC. It is translated as CASSQVRTQYNEQFF.

The rearrangement joins TRBV6-2 or TRBV6-3 to TRBJ2-1; 12 positions agree with TRBD2. The germline CDR1 and CDR2 sequences are MNHEY and SVGEGT. CDR3 length: 16 amino acids. Trimming cost V 2 bases and J 4 bases; bases outside gene matches: 3. The CDR3 reads CASSYRGLAGYNEQFF. The CDR3 coding sequence is TGTGCCAGCAGTTACAGGGGACTAGCGGGTTACAATGAGCAGTTCTTC.

The chain links TRBV4-3 to TRBJ2-7; TRBD2 matches 13 bases. Unmatched junction bases numbered 12, after V lost 3 bases and J lost 4 bases. The CDR3 totals 18 residues. Germline lookup yields CDR1 LGHNA and CDR2 YSLEER. The CDR3 nucleotides read TGCGCCAGCAGCCATGCATCCGGGACTAGCGGGATCTCATACGAGCAGTACTTC. As protein: CASSHASGTSGISYEQYF.

The genes are TRBV5-5 and TRBJ2-3; D possibly corresponds to TRBD2 (6 bases). This CDR3 contains 15 residues. The V and J ends lost 4 bases and 0 bases respectively, with 12 bases between them. From germline, CDR1 is SGHKS and CDR2 YYEKEE (reference sequence). The chain's CDR3 is CASSTSGTSTDTQYF. CDR3 nucleotide sequence: TGTGCCAGCAGCACCTCCGGGACTAGCACAGATACGCAGTATTTT.

This rearrangement joins TRBV6-2 or TRBV6-3 to TRBJ1-5, with TRBD1 as a possible D gene (5 bases). The CDR3 contains 15 residues. V was trimmed by 6 bases and J by 2 bases, leaving 14 bases between them. CDR1 MNHEY and CDR2 SVGEGT come from the germline V gene. The CDR3 nucleotides are TGTGCCAGCAGCAAGGCGGGGGGGGGCAATCAGCCCCAGCATTTT. Translated: CASSKAGGGNQPQHF.

The chain's CDR3 is CASSLSMGATEAFF. Written as DNA, the CDR3 is TGTGCCAGCAGCTTGAGCATGGGGGCTACTGAAGCTTTCTTT. The gene calls are TRBV11-2 and TRBJ1-1, with D perhaps TRBD1 (6 bases). Germline CDR1 SGHAT, CDR2 FQNNGV. CDR3 size: 14 residues. V was pared by 3 bases and J by 5 bases, with 13 bases between.

The rearrangement uses TRBV2 and TRBJ1-2; maybe TRBD1 (5 bases). V lost 6 bases to trimming and J lost 4 bases, with 21 bases between them. Germline V gene data show CDR1 as SNHLY and CDR2 as FYNNEI. The CDR3 covers 16 residues. CDR3 region: CASSESGTPTFYGYTF. The CDR3 nucleotides are TGTGCCAGCAGCGAGAGTGGGACTCCGACCTTCTATGGCTACACCTTC.

V and J are TRBV20-1 and TRBJ1-2; 9 bases match TRBD1. The CDR3 extends over 14 amino acids. V shed 3 bases, J shed 4 bases, and the junction held 6 bases outside the gene matches. From germline, CDR1 is DFQATT and CDR2 SNEGSKA (reference sequence). DNA of the CDR3: TGCAGTGCTAGTGGGACAGGGTCAAGCTATGGCTACACCTTC. Amino acid sequence: CSASGTGSSYGYTF.

The genes are TRBV18 and TRBJ2-7; 13 bases agree with TRBD2. The CDR3 totals 15 residues. J was trimmed by 2 bases and V by 5 bases; bases with no gene match: 3. Germline V lookup: CDR1 KGHSH, CDR2 LQKENI. The CDR3 sequence: CASSVGLAGTYEQYF. The CDR3 DNA reads TGTGCCAGCTCAGTGGGACTAGCGGGAACCTACGAGCAGTACTTC.

The rearrangement uses TRBV28 and TRBJ2-7; D possibly corresponds to TRBD1 (5 bases). CDR1 and CDR2 (germline): MDHEN, SYDVKM. Trimming took off 5 bases at V and 2 bases at J, with 19 bases between the two ends. The CDR3 sequence is 16 residues long. DNA of the CDR3: TGTGCCAGCAGTAATGGTCGCAGGGTTGAGGCCTACGAGCAGTACTTC. Translated, it gives CASSNGRRVEAYEQYF. Complete variable domain (other parts from reference TRBV28 and TRBJ2-7): DVKVTQSSRYLVKRTGEKVFLECVQDMDHENMFWYRQDPGLGLRLIYFSYDVKMKEKGDIPEGYSVSREKKERFSLILESASTNQTSMYLCASSNGRRVEAYEQYFGPGTRLTVT.

J is TRBJ2-5 and V is TRBV2; D gene uncertain. The CDR3 length is 13 residues. Germline assignment: CDR1 SNHLY and CDR2 FYNNEI. Trimming stripped 0 bases from V and 7 bases from J, with 9 bases between. The chain's CDR3 is CASSEALLVTQYF. The CDR3 region has the DNA TGTGCCAGCAGTGAAGCGCTTTTAGTGACCCAGTACTTC.

This clone was seen a single time. V usage is TRBV4-1 and J usage is TRBJ2-1; 10 bases are a match to TRBD2. The CDR3 has 16 amino acids. CDR1 and CDR2 (germline): MGHRA, YSYEKL. After removal of 0 bases from V and 8 bases from J, the junction contained 7 bases not matched to a gene. CDR3: CASSQDLAGVIDEQFF. DNA for the CDR3: TGCGCCAGCAGCCAAGATCTAGCGGGAGTCATCGATGAGCAGTTCTTC.

This clone was detected only a few times. This chain joins TRBV6-1 and TRBJ2-7; 8 bases agree with TRBD2. CDR3 size: 15 residues. V was clipped by 0 bases and J by 3 bases; unmatched bases: 4. CDR1 MNHNS and CDR2 SASEGT come from the germline V gene. CDR3 coding DNA: TGTGCCAGCAGTGAAGCGAGGGGACTAGTCTACGAGCAGTACTTC. This translates into CASSEARGLVYEQYF.

The V call is TRBV5-1, the J call TRBJ2-1; TRBD2 aligns across 8 bases. This CDR3 is 14 amino acids long. Per germline, CDR1 SGHRS and CDR2 YFSETQ. Germline trimming cut 3 bases from V and 7 bases from J; bases unmatched to any gene: 6. The CDR3 nucleotides read TGCGCCAGCAGCTCCCTCGGGGGGGTTAATGAGCAGTTCTTC. This gives the protein CASSSLGGVNEQFF.

This sequence joins TRBV2 and TRBJ2-2; 8 positions match TRBD1. This CDR3 has 16 amino acids. The germline gives CDR1 SNHLY, CDR2 FYNNEI. Germline trimming cut 7 bases from V and 2 bases from J; bases unmatched to any gene: 9. As DNA, the CDR3 is TGTGCCAGCACAAGGTCCAGGGGGCTAAACACCGGGGAGCTGTTTTTT. Its protein product is CASTRSRGLNTGELFF.

This clone turned up a few times. The J gene is TRBJ2-1, the V gene TRBV27, with 10 bases identical to TRBD2. J was trimmed by 2 bases and V by 2 bases; bases with no gene match: 6. The germline V gene encodes CDR1 MNHEY and CDR2 SMNVEV (reference sequence). The CDR3 has 17 residues. The CDR3 nucleotides are TGTGCCAGCAGTTTACGGTTGGGACTAGCGACCTACAATGAGCAGTTCTTC. Translating it yields CASSLRLGLATYNEQFF.

This clone has only one observation. V usage is TRBV11-3 and J usage is TRBJ2-2, with 7 bases identical to TRBD1. CDR3 length: 15 amino acids. The junction had 2 bases not matched to a gene; V was cut back by 3 bases and J by 1 base. In germline, CDR1 is SGHNT, CDR2 YENEEA. The CDR3 DNA sequence: TGTGCCAGCAGCTTCCGGACAGGGAACACCGGGGAGCTGTTTTTT. Residues: CASSFRTGNTGELFF.

V is TRBV18 and J is TRBJ2-7; D may be TRBD1 (6 bases). Germline V gives CDR1 KGHSH, CDR2 LQKENI. The CDR3 has 21 amino acids. V gave up 4 bases and J gave up 6 bases, with 37 bases separating them. This chain's CDR3 is CASSRFHRASGAPSTDREQYF. The CDR3 DNA follows: TGTGCCAGCTCACGCTTCCATAGAGCTTCAGGGGCACCTTCAACGGATCGCGAGCAGTACTTC.

As for this clone: The sample carries other DNA sequences with the same CDR3. V and J are TRBV24-1 and TRBJ2-7, with 9 nucleotides matching TRBD1. CDR1 is KGHDR and CDR2 is SFDVKD in the germline V gene. The CDR3 covers 13 residues. Trimming removed 7 bases from V and 4 bases from J; junction bases left unmatched: 4. CDR3: CATSEGQGYEQYF. CDR3 DNA sequence: TGTGCCACCAGCGAGGGACAGGGATACGAGCAGTACTTC.

The chain couples TRBV13 to TRBJ2-7; maybe TRBD1 (6 bases). From germline, CDR1 is PRHDT and CDR2 FYEKMQ (reference sequence). V lost 5 bases to trimming and J lost 3 bases, with 8 bases between them. This CDR3 has 12 amino acids. The CDR3 nucleotides are TGTGCCAGCAGCAAGGACAGCTACGAGCAGTACTTC. Translated: CASSKDSYEQYF. Full variable domain (remainder filled in from reference TRBV13 and TRBJ2-7): AAGVIQSPRHLIKEKRETATLKCYPIPRHDTVYWYQQGPGQDPQFLISFYEKMQSDKGSIPDRFSAQQFSDYHSELNMSSLELGDSALYFCASSKDSYEQYFGPGTRLTVT.

V is TRBV7-9 and J is TRBJ2-7, with 8 nucleotides matching TRBD2. Germline V gives CDR1 SEHNR, CDR2 FQNEAQ (reference sequence). The CDR3 runs 14 residues. V lost 3 bases, J lost 6 bases, and 7 bases stayed unmatched. The CDR3 nucleotides read TGTGCCAGCAGCTTCCCAGAGACTAGCGTCGAGCAGTACTTC. It specifies CASSFPETSVEQYF.

V and J are TRBV15 and TRBJ2-1; perhaps TRBD1 as D (6 bases). This CDR3 comprises 14 residues. Germline lookup yields CDR1 LNHNV and CDR2 YYDKDF (reference sequence). The V gene lost 9 bases and the J gene lost 0 bases, with 12 bases spanning the gap. The CDR3 DNA reads TGTGCCACACGGGACACCTCCTCCTACAATGAGCAGTTCTTC. This translates into CATRDTSSYNEQFF. The full variable domain, with the rest looked up from reference TRBV15 and TRBJ2-1, is DAMVIQNPRYQVTQFGKPVTLSCSQTLNHNVMYWYQQKSSQAPKLLFHYYDKDFNNEADTPDNFQSRRPNTSFCFLDIRSPGLGDTAMYLCATRDTSSYNEQFFGPGTRLTVL.

The chain recombines TRBV10-2 with TRBJ2-7; 11 bases are a match to TRBD2. CDR1 is WSHSY, CDR2 SAAADI, per germline. The CDR3 contains 15 residues. V trimming: 0 bases; J trimming: 6 bases; junction bases outside the gene matches: 4. CDR3 amino acids: CASSESGLAEPEQYF. The DNA of the CDR3 is TGCGCCAGCAGTGAGTCGGGACTAGCGGAACCCGAGCAGTACTTC.